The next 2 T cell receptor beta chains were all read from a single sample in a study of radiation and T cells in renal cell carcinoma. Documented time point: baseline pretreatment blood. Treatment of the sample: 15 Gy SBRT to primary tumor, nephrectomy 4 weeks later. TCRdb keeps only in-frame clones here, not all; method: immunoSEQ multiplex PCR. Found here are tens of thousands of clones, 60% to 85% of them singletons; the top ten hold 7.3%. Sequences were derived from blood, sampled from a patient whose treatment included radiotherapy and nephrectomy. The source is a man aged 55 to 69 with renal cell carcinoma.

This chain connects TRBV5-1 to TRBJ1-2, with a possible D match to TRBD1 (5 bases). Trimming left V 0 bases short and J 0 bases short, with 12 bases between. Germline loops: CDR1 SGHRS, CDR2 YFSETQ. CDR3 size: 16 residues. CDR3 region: CASSLVEGWPNYGYTF. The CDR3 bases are TGCGCCAGCAGCTTGGTTGAGGGGTGGCCTAACTATGGCTACACCTTC.

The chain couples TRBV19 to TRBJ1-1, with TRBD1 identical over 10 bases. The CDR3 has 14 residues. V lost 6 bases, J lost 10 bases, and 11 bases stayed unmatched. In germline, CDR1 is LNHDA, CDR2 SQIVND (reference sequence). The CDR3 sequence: CASRVRGTGAGAFF. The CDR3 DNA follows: TGTGCCAGTAGGGTGCGAGGGACAGGGGCAGGAGCTTTCTTT.